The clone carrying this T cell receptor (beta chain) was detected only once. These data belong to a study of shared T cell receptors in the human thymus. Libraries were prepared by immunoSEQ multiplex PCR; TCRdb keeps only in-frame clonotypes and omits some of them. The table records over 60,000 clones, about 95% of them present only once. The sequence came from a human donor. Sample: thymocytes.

The CDR3 protein is CASSPPSRSSYEQYF. The DNA of the CDR3 is TGTGCCAGCAGCCCCCCCTCAAGAAGCTCCTACGAGCAGTACTTC. This chain uses TRBV7-2 with TRBJ2-7; no reliable D call. The CDR3 loop spans 15 amino acids. V was shortened by 5 bases and J by 0 bases, with 14 bases between the two germline ends. The germline gives CDR1 SGHTA, CDR2 FQGNSA.